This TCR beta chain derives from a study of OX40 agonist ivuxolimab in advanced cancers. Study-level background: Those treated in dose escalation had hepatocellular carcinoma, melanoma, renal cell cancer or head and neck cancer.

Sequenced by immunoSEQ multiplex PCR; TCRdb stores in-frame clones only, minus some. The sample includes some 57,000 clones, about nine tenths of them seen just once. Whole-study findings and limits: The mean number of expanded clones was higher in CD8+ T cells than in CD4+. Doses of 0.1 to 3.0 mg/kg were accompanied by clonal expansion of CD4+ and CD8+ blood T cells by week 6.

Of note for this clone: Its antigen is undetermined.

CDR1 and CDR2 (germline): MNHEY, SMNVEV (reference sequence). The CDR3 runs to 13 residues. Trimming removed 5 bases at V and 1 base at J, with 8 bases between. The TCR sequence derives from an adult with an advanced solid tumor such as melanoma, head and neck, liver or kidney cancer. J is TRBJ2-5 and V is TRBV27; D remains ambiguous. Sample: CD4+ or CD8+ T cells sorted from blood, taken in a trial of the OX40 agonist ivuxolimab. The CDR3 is CASSNRTQETQYF. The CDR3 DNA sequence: TGTGCCAGCAGTAACCGAACCCAAGAGACCCAGTACTTC.